These 12 T cell receptor beta chains share one sample of origin, sequenced in a study of blood T cells in healthy people across ages (dated by TCRdb to between 2014 and 2017). Library prep was done by 5' RACE. The sequencing machine was an Illumina HiSeq 2500. A second 7 to 11 cycle PCR used a sample-barcoded 5' primer and a J-beta primer mix. The raw public data were reprocessed by TCRdb itself: fastp quality trimming at Q25, MiXCR clonotype calling, in-frame beta chains only. Rows matching on CDR3 protein sequence are summarized as one entry with the most common DNA and genes. The sample contains around 800,000 distinct CDR3 sequences, roughly 24% of them found a single time. The top ten hold 3% of the sample. These data were also filed under a second study, of T cells of mothers and their children.

Sample: blood. The receptors shown here come from a boy between 10 and 17 years old in good health.

The chain links TRBV14 to TRBJ2-1; maybe TRBD2 (5 bases). CDR3 size: 15 residues. V was shortened by 4 bases and J by 2 bases, with 12 bases between the two germline ends. CDR1 and CDR2 (germline): SGHDN, FVKESK. DNA of the CDR3: TGTGCCAGCAGCCCCATAGCGCGGGCCTACAATGAGCAGTTCTTC. Translated, it gives CASSPIARAYNEQFF.

V is TRBV9 and J is TRBJ2-4, with D possibly matching TRBD2 (6 bases). The V gene's germline CDR1 is SGDLS and CDR2 YYNGEE. This CDR3 contains 13 residues. V was trimmed by 3 bases and J by 8 bases, leaving 12 bases between them. CDR3 in DNA: TGTGCCAGCAGCGACACATCGGGGGACATTCAGTACTTC. This sequence encodes CASSDTSGDIQYF.

This clonotype was picked up many times. This chain links TRBV12-3 or TRBV12-4 with TRBJ2-5; 7 bases align to TRBD2. This CDR3 is 13 amino acids long. V shed 6 bases, J shed 1 base, and the junction held 2 bases outside the gene matches. CDR3 sequence: CASRREAQETQYF. The CDR3 nucleotides are TGTGCCAGCAGACGGGAGGCCCAAGAGACCCAGTACTTC.

This chain links TRBV4-1 with TRBJ2-2; D remains unclear. CDR3 size: 16 residues. Germline CDR1 reads MGHRA; CDR2 reads YSYEKL. The V gene lost 0 bases and the J gene lost 0 bases, with 8 bases spanning the gap. In DNA form, the CDR3 reads TGCGCCAGCAGCCAAGAATGGACGGCGAACACCGGGGAGCTGTTTTTT. Protein sequence: CASSQEWTANTGELFF.

This clonotype was observed a handful of times. One junction end does not reproduce the germline sequence, and a read error may be involved. V gene TRBV5-1 combines with J gene TRBJ2-7; TRBD1 might be the D (5 bases). There are 15 residues in the CDR3. In germline, CDR1 is SGHRS, CDR2 YFSETQ. The CDR3 is CASSLTAGFTYKQYF. DNA of the CDR3: TGCGCCAGCAGCTTGACGGCAGGGTTCACCTACAAGCAGTACTTC.

On this clonotype itself: One end of the junction fails to match germline, which may point to a read error. The V call is TRBV5-5, the J call TRBJ2-5; TRBD1 or TRBD2 may be the D gene (5 bases each). The DNA end lines up better with TRBJ2-1; the J call may be wrong. The germline V gene encodes CDR1 SGHKS and CDR2 YYEKEE (reference sequence). The CDR3 has 13 residues. CDR3 nucleotides: TGTGCCATCGGGGCCGAGGGGAAAAATGACCAGTTCTTC. This sequence encodes CAIGAEGKNDQFF.

This clonotype was recorded a few times. The rearrangement joins TRBV7-2 to TRBJ2-2; the D is unclear. This CDR3 region has 12 residues. Germline CDR1 and CDR2: SGHTA and FQGNSA. V gave up 5 bases and J gave up 8 bases, with 9 bases separating them. The CDR3 DNA reads as TGTGCCAGCAGCCCCCGTGGGGGGGAGCTGTTTTTT. Amino acid sequence: CASSPRGGELFF.

The chain couples TRBV5-1 to TRBJ2-1, with 9 nucleotides matching TRBD2. The CDR3 totals 15 residues. The germline V gene encodes CDR1 SGHRS and CDR2 YFSETQ. Losses at the gene ends were 4 bases for V and 7 bases for J; bases not matched to a gene: 9. CDR3 loop: CASSQLLAGDNEQFF. CDR3 bases: TGCGCCAGCAGCCAGCTATTAGCGGGGGATAATGAGCAGTTCTTC.

The J gene is TRBJ1-1, the V gene TRBV12-3 or TRBV12-4, with D hard to call. The ends were cut back, 4 bases at V and 1 base at J, with 10 bases in the middle. The CDR3 runs 14 residues. The CDR3 region is CASSWRRGNTEAFF. In nucleotides, the CDR3 is TGTGCCAGCAGTTGGCGTCGCGGGAACACTGAAGCTTTCTTT.

The chain combines TRBV5-1 with TRBJ2-1, with TRBD2 matching 9 bases. The CDR3 is 15 residues long. V gave up 4 bases and J gave up 8 bases; unmatched junction bases: 10. CDR1 is SGHRS and CDR2 is YFSETQ in the germline V gene. The CDR3 sequence: CASSTTSGVADEQFF. The CDR3 nucleotides read TGCGCCAGCAGCACGACTAGCGGAGTTGCGGATGAGCAGTTCTTC.

V is TRBV15 and J is TRBJ1-5; 7 bases fit TRBD1. V was pared by 1 base and J by 3 bases, with 9 bases of the junction left unmatched. This CDR3 has 17 amino acids. Looked up from germline, CDR1 is LNHNV and CDR2 is YYDKDF (reference sequence). DNA of the CDR3: TGTGCCACCAGCAGAGGGGGGGACAGTGAAATCAATCAGCCCCAGCATTTT. This gives the protein CATSRGGDSEINQPQHF.

This sequence joins TRBV6-5 and TRBJ2-1; TRBD2 agrees at 9 bases. The CDR3 runs to 15 residues. With 6 bases clipped from V and 0 bases from J, the junction kept 3 bases outside the gene matches. The V gene's germline CDR1 is MNHEY and CDR2 SVGAGI. For the CDR3, the DNA is TGTGCCAGCAGAAATAGCGGGAGCTCCTACAATGAGCAGTTCTTC. Its protein product is CASRNSGSSYNEQFF.